What follows is one T cell receptor beta chain and its context. Losses at the gene ends were 5 bases for V and 6 bases for J; bases not matched to a gene: 2. The CDR3 sequence is 14 residues long. Germline lookup yields CDR1 LNHDA and CDR2 SQIVND (reference sequence). Original processing notes: The authors estimated nucleated cell counts from reference gene primer amplification. Repertoires were generated with immunoSEQ multiplex PCR, while TCRdb's copy carries only in-frame clones and drops some. The V and J calls and clone size are taken from that table; D and trimming were inferred from the DNA. The table records a few hundred thousand clones, about 82% of them present only once. This sample is drawn from a study of blood T cell repertoires in COVID-19. Study-wide context: Whether acute or convalescent, the COVID-19 samples came from the United States, Italy and Spain. The cDNA or gDNA used as material had been derived from T cells, B-cell-depleted T cells, or PBMCs.

Sequencing was carried out using peripheral blood. The chain employs TRBV19 and TRBJ2-2, with TRBD1 matching 11 bases. This TCR was recovered from a human donor in a cohort sampled during active COVID-19. CDR3 loop: CASSWGQGAGELFF. CDR3 sequence (DNA): TGTGCCAGTAGTTGGGGACAGGGGGCCGGGGAGCTGTTTTTT.